These 25 T cell receptor beta chains share one sample of origin, sequenced in a study of cytomegalovirus exposure and HLA in healthy donors (TCRdb year 2017). The library was made by the immunoSEQ multiplex PCR assay. The multiplex PCR relied on a mix of 60 forward primers for TCR Vbeta segments and 13 reverse primers for TCR Jbeta segments. TCRdb holds this immuneACCESS table with in-frame rearrangements only. Some clones are missing; in checked studies, unresolved V genes explain under half, and the rest has no known cause. The sample table shows a few hundred thousand clones, and about 70% are seen once. The ten largest clones take up 1.8% of the sample. Sequencing was performed on PBMCs. The receptors stem from a woman in her thirties in good health and CMV-seronegative.

The chain carries TRBV5-4 and TRBJ2-1; TRBD2 matches at 10 bases. J was trimmed by 2 bases and V by 4 bases; bases with no gene match: 6. The CDR3 loop spans 16 amino acids. Per germline, CDR1 SGHNT and CDR2 YYREEE (reference sequence). CDR3 in amino acids: CASSLGLAGAYNEQFF. The CDR3 nucleotides are TGTGCCAGCAGCCTTGGGCTAGCGGGAGCCTACAATGAGCAGTTCTTC.

On this clone itself: Other DNA sequences in the sample encode the same CDR3. The V call is TRBV5-1, the J call TRBJ2-1; the D gene is possibly TRBD2 (7 bases). V was pared by 4 bases and J by 0 bases, with 17 bases between. The germline V gene encodes CDR1 SGHRS and CDR2 YFSETQ. This CDR3 is built from 17 residues. The CDR3 DNA reads as TGCGCCAGCAGCGGGGGCGGGAGACCGAGCTCCTACAATGAGCAGTTCTTC. Protein sequence: CASSGGGRPSSYNEQFF.

The rearrangement uses TRBV5-4 and TRBJ1-5; D gene ambiguous. Per the germline V gene, CDR1 is SGHNT and CDR2 is YYREEE (reference sequence). This CDR3 comprises 14 residues. V lost 4 bases and J lost 3, with 11 bases in between. CDR3 residues: CASSIMRYNQPQHF. CDR3 nucleotide sequence: TGTGCCAGCAGCATTATGAGGTACAATCAGCCCCAGCATTTT.

This clone was detected only a few times. The V gene is TRBV9, the J gene TRBJ2-3, with TRBD2 matching 10 bases. Trimming at V came to 0 bases and at J to 1 base, leaving 2 bases not matched to a gene. CDR1 is SGDLS, CDR2 YYNGEE, per germline. The CDR3 contains 16 residues. The DNA of the CDR3 is TGTGCCAGCAGCGTAGAGGGACTAGCGCGCACAGATACGCAGTATTTT. Its protein product is CASSVEGLARTDTQYF.

The gene calls are TRBV6-5 and TRBJ2-7; tentative D call: TRBD1 (6 bases). Germline CDR1 is MNHEY and CDR2 is SVGAGI. The CDR3 length is 15 residues. V dropped 0 bases and J dropped 2 bases, with 11 bases sitting between them. CDR3 region: CASSYSRQATYEQYF. The CDR3, as DNA: TGTGCCAGCAGTTACTCTAGACAGGCGACCTACGAGCAGTACTTC.

This clone has more than one count but fewer than ten. This chain joins TRBV19 and TRBJ1-2, with 9 bases fitting TRBD1. The germline V gene encodes CDR1 LNHDA and CDR2 SQIVND (reference sequence). With 6 bases clipped from V and 4 bases from J, the junction kept 6 bases outside the gene matches. This CDR3 comprises 14 residues. CDR3 sequence (DNA): TGTGCCAGTAGGGACAGGGGAACTTTCTATGGCTACACCTTC. It translates to CASRDRGTFYGYTF.

The rearrangement uses TRBV29-1 and TRBJ2-3; 15 bases align to TRBD2. J lost 0 bases, V lost 6 bases, and 10 bases had no gene match. Germline V gives CDR1 SQVTM, CDR2 ANQGSEA. The CDR3 covers 18 residues. CDR3 in amino acids: CSVARTSGGAASTDTQYF. The CDR3, as DNA: TGCAGCGTAGCGAGGACTAGCGGGGGGGCCGCTAGCACAGATACGCAGTATTTT.

This clone was found once. The J gene is TRBJ1-1, the V gene TRBV7-6; TRBD1 is a possible D gene (5 bases). Deletions cut 5 bases from V and 4 bases from J, with 17 bases between. Germline CDR1 and CDR2: SGHVS and FNYEAQ. The CDR3 consists of 15 residues. The CDR3 loop is CASSPEERGLTEAFF. Written as DNA, the CDR3 is TGTGCCAGCAGCCCCGAGGAAAGGGGACTCACTGAAGCTTTCTTT.

This clone came up a few times. V gene TRBV9 combines with J gene TRBJ1-2, with D possibly TRBD1 on 6 matching bases. V was cut by 0 bases and J by 7 bases, with 19 bases left in between. This CDR3 is 16 amino acids long. The germline gives CDR1 SGDLS, CDR2 YYNGEE. The CDR3 DNA reads TGTGCCAGCAGCGTAGCCTTAGACACAGGGTACCCTGGCTACACCTTC. Its protein product is CASSVALDTGYPGYTF.

The chain combines TRBV6-5 with TRBJ2-2; tentatively, D is TRBD2 (5 bases). Germline lookup yields CDR1 MNHEY and CDR2 SVGAGI. This CDR3 has 15 residues. Trimming took 7 bases from V and 0 from J, leaving 12 bases between them. The CDR3 region is CASTVRGTNTGELFF. CDR3 coding DNA: TGTGCCAGCACAGTTCGAGGGACGAACACCGGGGAGCTGTTTTTT.

CDR3 bases: TGTGCCAGCAGTTCCGAGACAGCCGCCATAGGTGGCTACACCTTC. It codes for CASSSETAAIGGYTF. This chain joins TRBV6-5 and TRBJ1-2; weak D call: TRBD1 (5 bases). Trimming removed 4 bases at V and 7 bases at J, with 19 bases between. The CDR3 extends over 15 amino acids. The V gene's germline CDR1 is MNHEY and CDR2 SVGAGI.

The chain uses TRBV6-5 and TRBJ2-5, with D unclear. V gave up 6 bases and J gave up 5 bases, with 10 bases separating them. Germline V gene sequence: CDR1 MNHEY, CDR2 SVGAGI. This CDR3 contains 12 residues. CDR3 nucleotides: TGTGCCAGCAGGTCCTTGAGGGAGACCCAGTACTTC. It is translated as CASRSLRETQYF.

The rearrangement links TRBV21-1 to TRBJ2-7; TRBD1 is the table's D call and was not checked against the DNA. TRBV21-1 is an annotated pseudogene. CDR3 length: 15 amino acids. The CDR3 here is CASSPRTGVSYEQYF. In DNA form, the CDR3 reads TGTGCCAGCAGCCCCCGGACAGGGGTCTCCTACGAGCAGTACTTC.

This chain links TRBV6-5 with TRBJ2-3; 11 positions match TRBD2. J was trimmed by 2 bases and V by 5 bases; bases with no gene match: 3. CDR1 and CDR2 from the germline V gene are MNHEY and SVGAGI. CDR3 length: 15 residues. The CDR3 region is CASSLLAGATDTQYF. In DNA, the CDR3 is TGTGCCAGCAGTCTACTAGCGGGGGCCACAGATACGCAGTATTTT.

The rearrangement uses TRBV5-1 and TRBJ2-1; the match to TRBD2 covers 9 bases. The germline gives CDR1 SGHRS, CDR2 YFSETQ. The CDR3 is 16 amino acids. With 4 bases clipped from V and 6 bases from J, the junction kept 11 bases outside the gene matches. The CDR3 is CASSGDGAGGSNEQFF. The CDR3 coding sequence is TGCGCCAGCAGCGGCGATGGGGCGGGGGGGTCCAATGAGCAGTTCTTC. Full variable domain (remainder filled in from reference TRBV5-1 and TRBJ2-1): KAGVTQTPRYLIKTRGQQVTLSCSPISGHRSVSWYQQTPGQGLQFLFEYFSETQRNKGNFPGRFSGRQFSNSRSEMNVSTLELGDSALYLCASSGDGAGGSNEQFFGPGTRLTVL.

There are a few counts of this clone. J is TRBJ1-2 and V is TRBV11-2, with D perhaps matching TRBD1 (5 bases). There are 14 residues in the CDR3. Germline V gene data show CDR1 as SGHAT and CDR2 as FQNNGV. Deletions cut 0 bases from V and 7 bases from J, with 12 bases between. The DNA for the CDR3 is TGTGCCAGCAGCTTAGATCAGCGACAGCGTGGCTACACCTTC. This encodes CASSLDQRQRGYTF. The variable domain in full, completed from reference TRBV11-2 and TRBJ1-2, reads EAGVAQSPRYKIIEKRQSVAFWCNPISGHATLYWYQQILGQGPKLLIQFQNNGVVDDSQLPKDRFSAERLKGVDSTLKIQPAKLEDSAVYLCASSLDQRQRGYTFGSGTRLTVV.

The count of this clone is one. This sequence joins TRBV30 and TRBJ2-1; a possible D gene is TRBD2 (6 bases). CDR3 length: 13 residues. Germline-derived CDR1 and CDR2 are GTSNPN and SVGIG (reference sequence). Trimming took 4 bases from V and 7 from J, leaving 14 bases between them. As DNA, the CDR3 is TGTGCCTGGAAGGCGGGGTGGGAGAATGAGCAGTTCTTC. Translation: CAWKAGWENEQFF. The full variable domain, rest sourced from reference TRBV30 and TRBJ2-1, is SQTIHQWPATLVQPVGSPLSLECTVEGTSNPNLYWYRQAAGRGLQLLFYSVGIGQISSEVPQNLSASRPQDRQFILSSKKLLLSDSGFYLCAWKAGWENEQFFGPGTRLTVL.

The chain combines TRBV2 with TRBJ2-7; the D gene is possibly TRBD2 (5 bases). V was trimmed by 7 bases and J by 1 base, leaving 11 bases between them. Germline V gene data show CDR1 as SNHLY and CDR2 as FYNNEI. The CDR3 runs to 13 residues. The DNA for the CDR3 is TGTGCCAGCACCGAGGGTCCATCCTACGAGCAGTACTTC. This translates into CASTEGPSYEQYF.

The V gene is TRBV19, the J gene TRBJ2-1; TRBD2 is a possible D gene (6 bases). Trimming removed 0 bases at V and 9 bases at J, with 15 bases between. Germline values: CDR1 LNHDA, CDR2 SQIVND (reference sequence). This CDR3 spans 15 amino acids. This CDR3 reads CASSIDGRKVGEQFF. CDR3 DNA sequence: TGTGCCAGTAGTATAGACGGGAGAAAGGTCGGTGAGCAGTTCTTC.

The rearrangement uses TRBV20-1 and TRBJ1-2; TRBD1 aligns across 7 bases. Germline CDR1 and CDR2: DFQATT and SNEGSKA (reference sequence). V shed 6 bases and J 7 bases; nucleotides not matched to a gene: 5. The CDR3 consists of 11 residues. The CDR3 protein is CSAKAGGGYTF. The CDR3 DNA sequence: TGCAGTGCGAAAGCAGGGGGTGGCTACACCTTC.

The chain uses TRBV6-5 and TRBJ2-5, with D possibly matching TRBD2 (5 bases). Germline values: CDR1 MNHEY, CDR2 SVGAGI. The CDR3 loop spans 13 amino acids. V was trimmed by 6 bases and J by 1 base, leaving 9 bases between them. The CDR3 loop is CASSRDPQETQYF. The CDR3 nucleotides read TGTGCCAGCAGCCGGGATCCCCAAGAGACCCAGTACTTC.

The chain uses TRBV27 and TRBJ2-2, with D unclear. Germline assignment: CDR1 MNHEY and CDR2 SMNVEV (reference sequence). V was pared by 0 bases and J by 5 bases, with 16 bases between. The CDR3 has 17 residues. CDR3 loop: CASSLSNSPRATGELFF. CDR3 nucleotides: TGTGCCAGCAGTTTATCTAATAGCCCACGCGCGACCGGGGAGCTGTTTTTT.

This clone was seen just once. Germline is not matched at one junction end, which may reflect a read error. This chain connects TRBV6-5 to TRBJ1-2; tentatively, D is TRBD1 (5 bases). Germline V lookup: CDR1 MNHEY, CDR2 SVGAGI. This CDR3 comprises 13 residues. This chain's CDR3 is CDSRLHQGFGYTF. The CDR3 region has the DNA TGTGACAGCAGACTCCACCAGGGTTTCGGCTACACCTTC.

The chain joins TRBV7-2 to TRBJ1-2, with TRBD1 matching 9 bases. The CDR3 has 13 amino acids. The V gene's germline CDR1 is SGHTA and CDR2 FQGNSA. The V and J ends lost 4 bases and 5 bases, in that order; junction bases with no gene match: 2. CDR3: CASSSDRGYGYTF. The CDR3 nucleotides are TGTGCCAGCAGCTCTGACAGGGGGTATGGCTACACCTTC.

The V and J genes are TRBV4-2 and TRBJ2-7, with 7 bases lining up with TRBD2. The length of the CDR3 is 15 residues. J gave up 3 bases and V 5 bases, and 10 bases lay outside the gene matches. Germline V lookup: CDR1 LGHNA, CDR2 YNFKEQ. DNA for the CDR3: TGTGCCAGCAGCTTGGACTCTAGCGGACTCTACGAGCAGTACTTC. Its protein is CASSLDSSGLYEQYF.